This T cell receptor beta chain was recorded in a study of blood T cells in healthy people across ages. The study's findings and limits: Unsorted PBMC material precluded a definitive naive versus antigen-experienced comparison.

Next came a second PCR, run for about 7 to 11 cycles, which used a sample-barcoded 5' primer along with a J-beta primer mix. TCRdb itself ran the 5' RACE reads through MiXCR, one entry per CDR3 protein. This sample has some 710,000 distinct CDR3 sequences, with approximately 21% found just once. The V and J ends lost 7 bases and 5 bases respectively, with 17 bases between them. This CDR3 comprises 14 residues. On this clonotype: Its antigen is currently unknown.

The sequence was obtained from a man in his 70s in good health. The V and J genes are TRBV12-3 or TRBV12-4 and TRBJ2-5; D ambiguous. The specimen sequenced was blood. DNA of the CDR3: TGTGCCAGCACCCAAGACGGCGGACGGGAGACCCAGTACTTC. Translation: CASTQDGGRETQYF.